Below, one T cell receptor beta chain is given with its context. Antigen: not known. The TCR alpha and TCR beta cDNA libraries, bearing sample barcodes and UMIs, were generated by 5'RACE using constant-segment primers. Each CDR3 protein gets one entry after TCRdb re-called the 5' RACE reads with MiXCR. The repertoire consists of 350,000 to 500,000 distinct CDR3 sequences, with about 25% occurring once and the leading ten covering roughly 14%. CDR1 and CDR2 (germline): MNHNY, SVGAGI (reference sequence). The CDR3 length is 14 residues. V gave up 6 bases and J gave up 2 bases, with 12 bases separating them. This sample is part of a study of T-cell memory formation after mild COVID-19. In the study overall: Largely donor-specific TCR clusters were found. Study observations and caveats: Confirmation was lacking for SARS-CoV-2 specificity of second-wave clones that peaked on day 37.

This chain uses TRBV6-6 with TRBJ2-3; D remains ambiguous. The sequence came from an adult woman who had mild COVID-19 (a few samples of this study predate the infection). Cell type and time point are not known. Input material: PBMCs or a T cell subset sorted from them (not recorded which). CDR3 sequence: CASSSYPPTDTQYF. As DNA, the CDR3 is TGTGCCAGCAGCTCCTACCCTCCCACAGATACGCAGTATTTT.